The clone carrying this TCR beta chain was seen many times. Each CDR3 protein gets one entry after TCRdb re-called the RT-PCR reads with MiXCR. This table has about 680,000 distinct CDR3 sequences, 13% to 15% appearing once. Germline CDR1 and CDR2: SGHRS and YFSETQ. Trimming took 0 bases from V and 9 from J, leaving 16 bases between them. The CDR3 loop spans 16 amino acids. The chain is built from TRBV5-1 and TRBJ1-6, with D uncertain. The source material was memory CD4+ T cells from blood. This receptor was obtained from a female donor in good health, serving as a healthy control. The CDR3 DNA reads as TGCGCCAGCAGCTTGGTGTCGGGAGACGGCGGTTCACCCCTCCACTTT. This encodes CASSLVSGDGGSPLHF.